This passage covers 6 T cell receptor beta chains from one sample sequenced in a study of response to subunit inactivated influenza vaccine. Using its own MiXCR run on the RT-PCR reads, TCRdb lists one record per CDR3 protein. This table has 430,000 or so distinct CDR3 sequences, roughly 9.8% appearing once. This material consisted of PBMCs from blood, taken 40 to 50 days after vaccination. These receptors all stem from a man aged 50 or older who received an inactivated influenza vaccine.

This clonotype was seen a few times. The chain joins TRBV27 to TRBJ2-1; 11 nucleotides match TRBD2. Germline trimming cut 0 bases from V and 9 bases from J; bases unmatched to any gene: 4. The germline V gene has CDR1 MNHEY and CDR2 SMNVEV (reference sequence). The CDR3 spans 15 residues. In DNA, the CDR3 is TGTGCCAGCAGTTTATCGGTAGCGGGAGGGAGTGAGCAGTTCTTC. It yields the protein CASSLSVAGGSEQFF.

The chain has TRBV29-1 and TRBJ1-1, with 7 nucleotides matching TRBD1. Trimming cost V 7 bases and J 4 bases; bases outside gene matches: 9. This CDR3 contains 13 residues. Germline CDR1 and CDR2: SQVTM and ANQGSEA. CDR3 amino acids: CSGTGNRATEAFF. CDR3 DNA: TGCAGCGGGACAGGTAACCGGGCCACTGAAGCTTTCTTT.

This clonotype was detected a few times. The V call is TRBV11-2, the J call TRBJ2-7; TRBD2 is a possible D gene (5 bases). The CDR3 runs to 14 residues. Germline CDR1 SGHAT, CDR2 FQNNGV. The V gene lost 5 bases and the J gene lost 3 bases, with 14 bases spanning the gap. In nucleotides, the CDR3 is TGTGCCAGCAGCCGACGAGGGAGCAGCTACGAGCAGTACTTC. It specifies CASSRRGSSYEQYF.

The CDR3: CASSLVQTNPTDTQYF. The CDR3 DNA reads as TGTGCCAGCAGTTTAGTACAGACCAACCCCACAGATACGCAGTATTTT. The chain joins TRBV28 to TRBJ2-3; D unresolved. Germline CDR1 is MDHEN and CDR2 is SYDVKM. Trimming pared 2 bases from V and 2 bases from J, leaving 14 bases between. This CDR3 is 16 amino acids long.

This chain uses TRBV12-3 or TRBV12-4 with TRBJ2-7; TRBD1 might be the D (7 bases). This CDR3 is built from 17 residues. With 2 bases removed from V and 6 bases from J, the gap between germline ends came to 23 bases. The CDR3 spells CASSLRLWQGGRGEQYF. In nucleotides, the CDR3 is TGTGCCAGCAGTTTACGGCTTTGGCAGGGGGGACGAGGCGAGCAGTACTTC.

This clonotype was observed at least ten times. The chain recombines TRBV7-9 with TRBJ2-1; TRBD2 matches at 9 bases. With 6 bases clipped from V and 5 bases from J, the junction kept 5 bases outside the gene matches. This CDR3 is built from 14 residues. Looked up from germline, CDR1 is SEHNR and CDR2 is FQNEAQ (reference sequence). The CDR3 bases are TGTGCCAGCAGGCTACTAGCGGGTAACAATGAGCAGTTCTTC. It encodes CASRLLAGNNEQFF.